The 29 T cell receptor beta chains given below trace back to one sample, sequenced in a study of preoperative IRX-2 immunotherapy in early breast cancer. The treatment is: preoperative locoregional IRX-2 cytokine immunotherapy. Produced via immunoSEQ multiplex PCR; TCRdb's table is partial and in-frame only. The data hold 55,000 to 70,000 clones, with 94% observed a single time. The specimen was taken from a patient treated with IRX-2 immunotherapy. Receptors originate from a human donor with breast cancer.

The rearrangement links TRBV4-1 to TRBJ1-4; possible D gene TRBD1, 5 bases. CDR3 length: 15 residues. CDR1 is MGHRA, CDR2 YSYEKL, per germline. V was cut by 4 bases and J by 0 bases, with 9 bases left in between. This chain's CDR3 is CASSRVQATNEKLFF. The CDR3 nucleotides are TGCGCCAGCAGCCGCGTACAGGCAACTAATGAAAAACTGTTTTTT.

The genes are TRBV5-5 and TRBJ1-2, with D maybe TRBD1 (5 bases). The CDR3 contains 15 residues. CDR1 is SGHKS and CDR2 is YYEKEE in the germline V gene (reference sequence). V gave up 4 bases and J gave up 0 bases, with 13 bases separating them. CDR3 region: CASSPGGAANYGYTF. The CDR3 DNA reads as TGTGCCAGCAGCCCGGGGGGTGCAGCTAACTATGGCTACACCTTC.

This chain uses TRBV5-4 with TRBJ2-5, with 11 bases aligning to TRBD2. The J call is uncertain, as TRBJ2-7 better fits the DNA end. The CDR3 contains 16 residues. CDR1 is SGHNT, CDR2 YYREEE, per germline (reference sequence). CDR3 in amino acids: CASRPTSGGTSYEQYF. CDR3 nucleotides: TGTGCCAGCAGACCTACTAGCGGGGGCACCTCCTACGAGCAGTACTTC.

A single count supports this clone. This chain connects TRBV6-6 to TRBJ2-5; 9 bases line up with TRBD1. This CDR3 is built from 16 residues. Looked up from germline, CDR1 is MNHNY and CDR2 is SVGAGI (reference sequence). V gave up 6 bases and J gave up 5 bases; unmatched junction bases: 13. CDR3 DNA sequence: TGTGCCAGCAGCCTTCGGGACAGGGCGTTCGGGGAGACCCAGTACTTC. This encodes CASSLRDRAFGETQYF.

This chain uses TRBV7-2 with TRBJ2-7, with D unresolved. The CDR3 loop spans 16 amino acids. V was cut by 1 base and J by 2 bases, with 15 bases left in between. Per germline, CDR1 SGHTA and CDR2 FQGNSA. The DNA for the CDR3 is TGTGCCAGCAGCTTAGACCCAGCTCTACCCGCCTACGAGCAGTACTTC. Amino acid sequence: CASSLDPALPAYEQYF.

The chain links TRBV28 to TRBJ1-5; D not certain. This CDR3 spans 14 amino acids. The V gene's germline CDR1 is MDHEN and CDR2 SYDVKM. The ends were cut back, 0 bases at V and 6 bases at J, with 9 bases in the middle. CDR3 in DNA: TGTGCCAGCAGTTTATGGGAAAGTGGTCAGCCCCAGCATTTT. Protein: CASSLWESGQPQHF.

This clone rates as medium-sized. At the DNA level, this CDR3 is encoded by other sequences in the same sample as well. The CDR3 sequence: CASSFGRLYEQYF. For the CDR3, the DNA is TGTGCCAGCAGCTTCGGCAGGCTCTACGAGCAGTACTTC. This rearrangement joins TRBV5-6 to TRBJ2-7; D unclear. CDR3 size: 13 residues. V was pared by 2 bases and J by 3 bases, with 9 bases between. In germline, CDR1 is SGHDT, CDR2 YYEEEE. Full variable domain (outside the CDR3, taken from reference TRBV5-6 and TRBJ2-7): DAGVTQSPTHLIKTRGQQVTLRCSPKSGHDTVSWYQQALGQGPQFIFQYYEEEERQRGNFPDRFSGHQFPNYSSELNVNALLLGDSALYLCASSFGRLYEQYFGPGTRLTVT.

This clone is a singleton in its sample. The chain joins TRBV9 to TRBJ2-1; 8 bases agree with TRBD2. The CDR3 loop spans 16 amino acids. The germline V gene encodes CDR1 SGDLS and CDR2 YYNGEE. V shed 0 bases, J shed 7 bases, and the junction held 9 bases outside the gene matches. CDR3 in DNA: TGTGCCAGCAGCGTAGAGATAGGGACTAGTGGGAATGAGCAGTTCTTC. Encoded protein: CASSVEIGTSGNEQFF. The full variable domain, in which reference TRBV9 and TRBJ2-1 provide the parts outside the CDR3, is DSGVTQTPKHLITATGQRVTLRCSPRSGDLSVYWYQQSLDQGLQFLIQYYNGEERAKGNILERFSAQQFPDLHSELNLSSLELGDSALYFCASSVEIGTSGNEQFFGPGTRLTVL.

The V and J genes are TRBV28 and TRBJ1-2, with 7 bases aligning to TRBD1. The CDR3 runs 16 residues. Germline CDR1 and CDR2: MDHEN and SYDVKM. J was trimmed by 2 bases and V by 6 bases; bases with no gene match: 12. The CDR3: CASSSLGRTGNYGYTF. CDR3 nucleotide sequence: TGTGCCAGCAGCTCCCTGGGACGGACAGGAAACTATGGCTACACCTTC.

J is TRBJ2-5 and V is TRBV7-2; a possible D gene is TRBD1 (6 bases). The DNA matches TRBJ2-7 better at its end, which makes the J call doubtful. Germline CDR1 is SGHTA and CDR2 is FQGNSA. This CDR3 is 16 amino acids long. CDR3 residues: CASSLEGVAGLYEQYF. The DNA of the CDR3 is TGTGCCAGCAGCTTAGAGGGGGTCGCAGGGCTCTACGAGCAGTACTTC.

The chain links TRBV5-3 to TRBJ2-7; 8 bases agree with TRBD1. TRBV5-3 is an ORF for which the function is uncertain. The ends lost 6 bases at V and 3 bases at J; junction bases unmatched: 8. CDR3 size: 14 residues. CDR3 in amino acids: CARMGAGGLYEQYF. CDR3 DNA: TGTGCCAGAATGGGAGCAGGGGGCCTCTACGAGCAGTACTTC.

This chain uses TRBV7-6 with TRBJ2-5; a possible D gene is TRBD2 (6 bases). Germline V gene lookup returns CDR1 SGHVS and CDR2 FNYEAQ. V was pared by 5 bases and J by 2 bases, with 6 bases between. The CDR3 length is 12 residues. In DNA, the CDR3 is TGTGCCAGCAGCGCGGGACAAGAGACCCAGTACTTC. Translated, it gives CASSAGQETQYF.

The chain joins TRBV19 to TRBJ1-5, with TRBD1 matching over 9 bases. Germline V gene data show CDR1 as LNHDA and CDR2 as SQIVND (reference sequence). V trimming: 4 bases; J trimming: 4 bases; junction bases outside the gene matches: 5. This CDR3 spans 15 amino acids. The CDR3 bases are TGTGCCAGTAGTACATACAGGGGGCGGAATCAGCCCCAGCATTTT. Its translation: CASSTYRGRNQPQHF.

V usage is TRBV6-1 and J usage is TRBJ2-5; D is uncertain. The V end was cut by 4 bases, the J end by 1 base, with 7 bases between. This CDR3 is built from 13 residues. The germline gives CDR1 MNHNS, CDR2 SASEGT. CDR3 protein: CASSVNRQETQYF. The CDR3 DNA reads TGTGCCAGCAGTGTCAACCGCCAAGAGACCCAGTACTTC.

The rearrangement links TRBV5-1 to TRBJ2-1; 9 bases fit TRBD2. Germline-derived CDR1 and CDR2 are SGHRS and YFSETQ. There are 14 residues in the CDR3. V was pared by 5 bases and J by 6 bases, with 6 bases of the junction left unmatched. The CDR3 here is CASRVASGTNEQFF. Written as DNA, the CDR3 is TGCGCCAGCAGGGTGGCTAGCGGGACCAATGAGCAGTTCTTC.

V and J are TRBV6-1 and TRBJ2-1; tentative D call: TRBD2 (6 bases). CDR3 length equals 17 residues. Deletions cut 4 bases from V and 0 bases from J, with 16 bases between. Germline V gene data show CDR1 as MNHNS and CDR2 as SASEGT. The CDR3 loop reads CASSGVASASSYNEQFF. In nucleotides, the CDR3 is TGTGCCAGCAGTGGGGTTGCTAGCGCGAGCTCCTACAATGAGCAGTTCTTC.

This sequence joins TRBV5-5 and TRBJ2-7; no firm D call. V was trimmed by 2 bases and J by 2 bases, leaving 14 bases between them. This CDR3 comprises 15 residues. Looked up from germline, CDR1 is SGHKS and CDR2 is YYEKEE (reference sequence). The CDR3 is CASSFPAEDPYEQYF. The CDR3 DNA is TGTGCCAGCAGCTTTCCCGCCGAGGACCCCTACGAGCAGTACTTC.

This clone was observed a single time. The V gene is TRBV10-3, the J gene TRBJ1-1, with 9 nucleotides matching TRBD1. V was clipped by 6 bases and J by 4 bases; unmatched bases: 6. The CDR3 totals 14 residues. Germline values: CDR1 ENHRY, CDR2 SYGVKD. Here the CDR3 reads CAISPGQGVTEAFF. The CDR3 DNA reads TGTGCCATCAGCCCGGGACAGGGTGTCACTGAAGCTTTCTTT.

This clone appeared a single time. J is TRBJ2-6 and V is TRBV4-1; no definite D call. Germline V gives CDR1 MGHRA, CDR2 YSYEKL. V was clipped by 1 base and J by 0 bases, with 7 bases between them. This CDR3 region has 16 residues. The CDR3 DNA sequence: TGCGCCAGCAGCCAAGTCTTTAGCTCTGGGGCCAACGTCCTGACTTTC. This sequence encodes CASSQVFSSGANVLTF.

The V and J genes are TRBV4-2 and TRBJ2-1; TRBD2 aligns across 9 bases. CDR3 size: 17 residues. Germline CDR1 and CDR2: LGHNA and YNFKEQ. J gave up 3 bases and V 0 bases, and 6 bases lay outside the gene matches. Here the CDR3 reads CASSQDLTAGGYNEQFF. For the CDR3, the DNA is TGTGCCAGCAGCCAAGATCTTACAGCGGGGGGCTACAATGAGCAGTTCTTC.

The chain is built from TRBV11-2 and TRBJ2-5; D gene ambiguous. The CDR3 consists of 13 residues. Germline CDR1 is SGHAT and CDR2 is FQNNGV. V gave up 1 base and J gave up 2 bases, with 5 bases separating them. The CDR3, as DNA: TGTGCCAGCAGCTTAGTTGGGCAAGAGACCCAGTACTTC. Its translation: CASSLVGQETQYF.

This chain connects TRBV5-1 to TRBJ2-7; possibly TRBD1 for D (6 bases). The V gene's germline CDR1 is SGHRS and CDR2 YFSETQ. Trimming shortened V by 4 bases and J by 3 bases, and 14 bases separated the two germline ends. There are 14 residues in the CDR3. CDR3 loop: CASSPPGHRYEQYF. The CDR3 DNA reads TGCGCCAGCAGCCCGCCGGGACACCGCTACGAGCAGTACTTC.

This chain links TRBV7-2 with TRBJ2-7, with D perhaps matching TRBD2 (7 bases). Per germline, CDR1 SGHTA and CDR2 FQGNSA. V lost 4 bases to trimming and J lost 0 bases, with 13 bases between them. This CDR3 contains 15 residues. CDR3 DNA sequence: TGTGCCAGCAGCTCCAGGGGAGGGAGCTCCTACGAGCAGTACTTC. Its translation: CASSSRGGSSYEQYF.

The J gene is TRBJ2-5, the V gene TRBV7-3; 11 bases agree with TRBD2. V shed 4 bases, J shed 5 bases, and the junction held 12 bases outside the gene matches. The CDR3 is 17 residues long. CDR1 is SGHTA, CDR2 FQGTGA, per germline. The CDR3 nucleotides read TGTGCCAGCAGCTCCCCTGCCACTAGCGGGGGCCGGGAGACCCAGTACTTC. Protein product: CASSSPATSGGRETQYF.

The V gene is TRBV6-5, the J gene TRBJ2-7; D uncertain. The V and J ends lost 6 bases and 2 bases respectively, with 11 bases between them. There are 13 residues in the CDR3. Germline V gene lookup returns CDR1 MNHEY and CDR2 SVGAGI. DNA for the CDR3: TGTGCCAGCAGGCGGCAGACGACCTACGAGCAGTACTTC. It is translated as CASRRQTTYEQYF.

The genes are TRBV7-2 and TRBJ1-2, with TRBD1 matching over 10 bases. The germline V gene encodes CDR1 SGHTA and CDR2 FQGNSA. The CDR3 has 13 amino acids. V was pared by 6 bases and J by 6 bases, with 4 bases of the junction left unmatched. CDR3 sequence (DNA): TGTGCCAGCAGAACAGGACAGGGGGATGGCTACACCTTC. Its translation is CASRTGQGDGYTF.

The V gene is TRBV5-1, the J gene TRBJ2-1; 8 nucleotides agree with TRBD2. CDR3 size: 18 residues. V lost 3 bases, J lost 0 bases, and 11 bases stayed unmatched. Germline V gene lookup returns CDR1 SGHRS and CDR2 YFSETQ. The CDR3 loop reads CASSSGGATYYSYNEQFF. CDR3 nucleotides: TGCGCCAGCAGCTCCGGGGGGGCAACCTACTACTCCTACAATGAGCAGTTCTTC. Full variable domain (missing parts from reference TRBV5-1 and TRBJ2-1): KAGVTQTPRYLIKTRGQQVTLSCSPISGHRSVSWYQQTPGQGLQFLFEYFSETQRNKGNFPGRFSGRQFSNSRSEMNVSTLELGDSALYLCASSSGGATYYSYNEQFFGPGTRLTVL.

This rearrangement joins TRBV5-1 to TRBJ2-7; D may be TRBD1 (5 bases). This CDR3 is built from 14 residues. CDR1 and CDR2 from the germline V gene are SGHRS and YFSETQ. V was trimmed by 3 bases and J by 4 bases, leaving 14 bases between them. The CDR3 here is CASSSTVGGYEQYF. In nucleotides, the CDR3 is TGCGCCAGCAGCTCGACAGTGGGTGGGTACGAGCAGTACTTC.

The CDR3 nucleotides are TGCGCCAGCAGCCAAGATGCGGGGTACAATGAGCAGTTCTTC. It translates to CASSQDAGYNEQFF. The rearrangement links TRBV4-1 to TRBJ2-1; possible D gene TRBD2, 6 bases. Trimming stripped 0 bases from V and 4 bases from J, with 7 bases between. The germline V gene has CDR1 MGHRA and CDR2 YSYEKL. The CDR3 runs to 14 residues.